Each of the 30 T cell receptor beta chains below was sequenced from the same sample in a study of T cells in Graves' hyperthyroidism and ophthalmopathy. Amplification targeted TCR beta CDR3 regions from RNA transcripts. The HTBI set primed first-round TCR CDR3 RT-PCR. TCRdb fed the multiplex PCR reads into MiXCR, producing one record per CDR3 protein. The top ten clones hold roughly 44% of a sample with about 210,000 distinct CDR3 sequences, about 18% of them seen once. Sequencing was carried out using blood. Every receptor here comes from a man in his forties or fifties with Graves' hyperthyroidism.

Ten or more counts support this clonotype. The chain carries TRBV10-3 and TRBJ1-2; D not resolved. V was shortened by 5 bases and J by 6 bases, with 13 bases between the two germline ends. The CDR3 loop spans 13 amino acids. The V gene's germline CDR1 is ENHRY and CDR2 SYGVKD. The CDR3 DNA reads TGTGCCATCAGTCGTGGAGGGAGGGATGGCTACACCTTC. Residues: CAISRGGRDGYTF.

This clonotype was counted many times. The rearrangement joins TRBV7-8 to TRBJ1-4, with D possibly matching TRBD1 (6 bases). The length of the CDR3 is 16 residues. Trimming shortened V by 5 bases and J by 4 bases, and 17 bases separated the two germline ends. The germline V gene has CDR1 SGHVS and CDR2 FQNEAQ. CDR3 amino acids: CASSPEVGAINEKLFF. CDR3 nucleotide sequence: TGTGCCAGCAGCCCCGAGGTGGGGGCGATTAATGAAAAACTGTTTTTT.

On this clonotype: This may come from a read error, since a much larger clone is one base off. The V call is TRBV7-9, the J call TRBJ2-3; 10 bases line up with TRBD2. Germline CDR1 is SEHNR and CDR2 is FQNEAQ (reference sequence). The CDR3 runs 15 residues. Losses at the gene ends were 11 bases for V and 3 bases for J; bases not matched to a gene: 11. Here the CDR3 reads CAGLPGSGGTDTQYF. The CDR3 DNA sequence: TGTGCCGGCCTCCCGGGTAGCGGGGGGACAGATACGCAGTATTTT.

CDR3 coding DNA: TGTGCCAGCAGCTTAACCATAAGCGGGAACACCGGGGAGCTGTTTTTT. Its translation is CASSLTISGNTGELFF. This chain links TRBV7-3 with TRBJ2-2; TRBD2 might be the D (5 bases). The germline CDR1 and CDR2 sequences are SGHTA and FQGTGA. The CDR3 extends over 16 amino acids. V lost 0 bases, J lost 1 base, and 9 bases lay in between.

The chain joins TRBV2 to TRBJ2-5, with 9 bases that match TRBD2. CDR1 SNHLY and CDR2 FYNNEI come from the germline V gene. V lost 8 bases to trimming and J lost 5 bases; unmatched junction nucleotides: 9. The CDR3 is 14 residues long. CDR3: CASGGGGAGETQYF. The CDR3 DNA sequence: TGTGCCAGCGGCGGCGGGGGGGCTGGTGAGACCCAGTACTTC. The whole variable domain, filled in from reference TRBV2 and TRBJ2-5, reads EPEVTQTPSHQVTQMGQEVILRCVPISNHLYFYWYRQILGQKVEFLVSFYNNEISEKSEIFDDQFSVERPDGSNFTLKIRSTKLEDSAMYFCASGGGGAGETQYFGPGTRLLVL.

The rearrangement links TRBV5-5 to TRBJ1-5; 9 bases line up with TRBD1. The junction had 9 bases not matched to a gene; V was cut back by 5 bases and J by 6 bases. CDR3 length equals 15 residues. The V gene's germline CDR1 is SGHKS and CDR2 YYEKEE (reference sequence). Here the CDR3 DNA reads TGTGCCAGCAGTAGAGGACAGGGGTATGCTCAGCCCCAGCATTTT. Its translation is CASSRGQGYAQPQHF.

This clonotype turned up a few times. The V gene is TRBV6-1, the J gene TRBJ2-3, with 10 bases aligning to TRBD1. CDR3 length equals 15 residues. After removal of 5 bases from V and 4 bases from J, the junction contained 6 bases not matched to a gene. Germline V gene sequence: CDR1 MNHNS, CDR2 SASEGT. The CDR3 here is CASSRQGARPDTQYF. The CDR3 DNA is TGTGCCAGCAGTAGACAGGGGGCGCGACCAGATACGCAGTATTTT.

This clonotype was seen a handful of times. The DNA for the CDR3 is TGTGCCAGCAGCGGGAGCTTGACACTCCGAGGTGGCTACACCTTC. It translates to CASSGSLTLRGGYTF. This chain uses TRBV5-8 with TRBJ1-2, with unresolved D. CDR1 and CDR2 (germline): SGHTS, YDEGEE. V dropped 4 bases and J dropped 7 bases, with 20 bases sitting between them. This CDR3 comprises 15 residues.

This clonotype showed up many times. As DNA, the CDR3 is TGTGCCAGCAGTTTGACCGGGTCGACCTACGAGCAGTACTTC. Amino acid sequence: CASSLTGSTYEQYF. This sequence joins TRBV27 and TRBJ2-7; no reliable D call. The CDR3 is made up of 14 amino acids. V gave up 3 bases and J gave up 2 bases, with 11 bases separating them. The germline V gene has CDR1 MNHEY and CDR2 SMNVEV (reference sequence).

Only a few counts were recorded for this clonotype. The chain carries TRBV20-1 and TRBJ2-7; 7 nucleotides agree with TRBD2. Germline loops: CDR1 DFQATT, CDR2 SNEGSKA (reference sequence). V lost 8 bases to trimming and J lost 0 bases; unmatched junction nucleotides: 16. There are 16 residues in the CDR3. The CDR3 is CSTIKLGGSDSYEQYF. CDR3 sequence (DNA): TGCAGTACTATAAAATTGGGGGGGTCCGACTCCTACGAGCAGTACTTC.

This clonotype occurred once. A much larger clonotype is one base distant, so this may be a read error. J is TRBJ1-3 and V is TRBV6-5; unclear D gene. The CDR3 sequence is 16 residues long. Germline CDR1 and CDR2: MNHEY and SVGAGI. The ends were cut back, 4 bases at V and 4 bases at J, with 17 bases in the middle. The CDR3 loop reads CASSCPTGTEGNTIYF. Here the CDR3 DNA reads TGTGCCAGCAGTTGCCCGACTGGTACAGAAGGAAACACCATATATTTT.

A word on this clonotype: An end of the junction does not agree with germline; a read error may underlie this. The rearrangement uses TRBV10-3 and TRBJ2-1, with TRBD2 as a possible D gene (6 bases). The CDR3 is 15 amino acids. The germline V gene has CDR1 ENHRY and CDR2 SYGVKD. Here the CDR3 reads CAINETRSSYNEQFF. DNA of the CDR3: TGTGCCATCAATGAGACTAGAAGCTCCTACAATGAGCAGTTCTTC.

Ten or more counts support this clonotype. The chain joins TRBV7-9 to TRBJ2-5; perhaps TRBD1 as D (5 bases). The germline V and J ends were trimmed by 5 bases and 1 base, with 11 bases remaining between them. In germline, CDR1 is SEHNR, CDR2 FQNEAQ (reference sequence). The CDR3 has 14 residues. The CDR3 reads CASSPRTRQETQYF. Written as DNA, the CDR3 is TGTGCCAGCAGCCCCCGGACACGCCAAGAGACCCAGTACTTC.

This clonotype appeared many times. The chain is built from TRBV13 and TRBJ2-6; D may be TRBD1 (5 bases). Germline V gene lookup returns CDR1 PRHDT and CDR2 FYEKMQ (reference sequence). V lost 5 bases, J lost 0 bases, and 20 bases lay in between. The CDR3 has 19 residues. The CDR3 DNA follows: TGTGCCAGCAGCCGTTTCAAAGGGGCCGTCTACTCTGGGGCCAACGTCCTGACTTTC. Its translation is CASSRFKGAVYSGANVLTF.

Concerning this clonotype: Being one base from a much bigger clone, this may be a read error. The rearrangement joins TRBV20-1 to TRBJ2-7; D may match TRBD1 or TRBD2 (6 bases each). The germline V gene encodes CDR1 DFQATT and CDR2 SNEGSKA (reference sequence). The V gene lost 1 base and the J gene lost 6 bases, with 10 bases spanning the gap. The CDR3 runs 12 residues. CDR3 nucleotides: TGCAGTGCTAGAGGGGGGGCGGGCGAGCAGTACTTC. It is translated as CSARGGAGEQYF.

This clonotype was seen many times. The rearrangement uses TRBV13 and TRBJ2-1; D gene unclear. Germline V CDR1 and CDR2: PRHDT, FYEKMQ (reference sequence). This CDR3 is built from 13 residues. V lost 0 bases and J lost 10, with 10 bases in between. Written as DNA, the CDR3 is TGTGCCAGCAGCTTAGGGGACCACGGGGAGCAGTTCTTC. This translates into CASSLGDHGEQFF.

This clonotype was counted many times. The V gene is TRBV5-1, the J gene TRBJ2-7; 9 nucleotides agree with TRBD1. The CDR3 is 14 amino acids. Germline-derived CDR1 and CDR2 are SGHRS and YFSETQ. The ends lost 6 bases at V and 4 bases at J; junction bases unmatched: 8. CDR3 coding DNA: TGCGCCAGCAACCCTGGTGACAGGGGGTACGAGCAGTACTTC. Its translation: CASNPGDRGYEQYF.

This clonotype was counted a few times. The gene calls are TRBV9 and TRBJ2-1, with D possibly matching TRBD1 (6 bases). Germline CDR1 is SGDLS and CDR2 is YYNGEE. This CDR3 contains 15 residues. V lost 4 bases, J lost 4 bases, and 15 bases lay in between. For the CDR3, the DNA is TGTGCCAGCAGCATCTACGGACAGACATACAATGAGCAGTTCTTC. Translated: CASSIYGQTYNEQFF.

Worth noting for this clonotype: A much bigger clone sits one base away, suggesting this may be a read error. Here the CDR3 DNA reads TGTGCCGGCACCAGGGACAGGGGGCAAGGGGAGACCCAGTACTTC. The encoded protein is CAGTRDRGQGETQYF. The V gene is TRBV3-1, the J gene TRBJ2-5, with 12 bases matching TRBD1. The J segment lost 5 bases and the V segment lost 11 bases, leaving 12 bases of the junction unmatched. The CDR3 covers 15 residues. CDR1 and CDR2 from the germline V gene are LGHDT and YNNKEL (reference sequence).

This sequence joins TRBV4-1 and TRBJ1-1; tentatively, D is TRBD1 (6 bases). The V gene's germline CDR1 is MGHRA and CDR2 YSYEKL. The V gene lost 4 bases and the J gene lost 5 bases, with 17 bases spanning the gap. There are 15 residues in the CDR3. CDR3 loop: CASSLHRESGTEAFF. As DNA, the CDR3 is TGCGCCAGCAGCCTCCACAGGGAATCGGGAACTGAAGCTTTCTTT.

This clonotype was detected many times. V and J are TRBV27 and TRBJ2-6, with D possibly matching TRBD2 (7 bases). The CDR3 loop spans 18 amino acids. CDR1 is MNHEY and CDR2 is SMNVEV in the germline V gene (reference sequence). Trimming removed 5 bases at V and 3 bases at J, with 20 bases between. The CDR3 here is CASSLLWGGASGANVLTF. In nucleotides, the CDR3 is TGTGCCAGCAGTCTACTATGGGGGGGCGCAAGTGGGGCCAACGTCCTGACTTTC.

This clonotype was observed a handful of times. The V call is TRBV7-2, the J call TRBJ2-3; tentatively, D is TRBD2 (6 bases). The CDR3 sequence is 16 residues long. V lost 2 bases and J 2 bases, leaving 14 bases between the germline ends. The germline V gene encodes CDR1 SGHTA and CDR2 FQGNSA. CDR3 coding DNA: TGTGCCAGCAGCTTATCGGGGGTTTTACTCACAGATACGCAGTATTTT. It encodes CASSLSGVLLTDTQYF.

This clonotype was seen repeatedly, ten times or more. The chain is built from TRBV28 and TRBJ1-5; D possibly corresponds to TRBD1 (6 bases). V lost 5 bases and J 5 bases, leaving 25 bases between the germline ends. There are 18 residues in the CDR3. Germline V gives CDR1 MDHEN, CDR2 SYDVKM. CDR3 nucleotides: TGTGCCAGCAGTATCCCTCGCCGGGCGCAGGGGATTCATCAGCCCCAGCATTTT. As protein: CASSIPRRAQGIHQPQHF.

The chain uses TRBV10-3 and TRBJ2-3, with D possibly matching TRBD1 (7 bases). The CDR3 spans 15 residues. Germline CDR1 is ENHRY and CDR2 is SYGVKD. Trimming took 4 bases from V and 6 from J, leaving 17 bases between them. The CDR3: CAISGEGAGRDTQYF. The CDR3 DNA reads as TGTGCCATCAGTGGAGAGGGGGCAGGGAGGGATACGCAGTATTTT.

At least ten counts were recorded for this clonotype. The chain carries TRBV20-1 and TRBJ1-1; D unresolved. Germline CDR1 and CDR2: DFQATT and SNEGSKA (reference sequence). CDR3 length: 15 amino acids. V shed 5 bases and J shed 2 bases, with 18 bases lying between them. The CDR3: CSAPRVDRINTEAFF. CDR3 DNA: TGCAGTGCTCCCCGGGTGGACCGTATCAACACTGAAGCTTTCTTT.

This clonotype was recorded at least ten times. At one end the junction does not follow the germline gene, possibly because of a read error. V gene TRBV29-1 combines with J gene TRBJ2-1; 13 bases line up with TRBD2. CDR1 and CDR2 from the germline V gene are SQVTM and ANQGSEA. CDR3 size: 15 residues. CDR3 amino acids: CSVEGLAGVRGEQFF. CDR3 in DNA: TGCAGCGTCGAAGGACTAGCGGGGGTAAGGGGTGAGCAGTTCTTC.

In its sample, this clonotype was seen many times. V usage is TRBV29-1 and J usage is TRBJ1-1, with unresolved D. V lost 0 bases to trimming and J lost 0 bases, with 8 bases between them. The CDR3 length is 14 residues. Germline CDR1 reads SQVTM; CDR2 reads ANQGSEA. CDR3 in amino acids: CSVEERRMNTEAFF. CDR3 bases: TGCAGCGTTGAAGAAAGACGGATGAACACTGAAGCTTTCTTT.

The sample holds many counts of this clonotype. The chain joins TRBV7-9 to TRBJ2-7; 8 bases fit TRBD1. V lost 1 base and J lost 4; bases outside the gene matches: 6. From germline, CDR1 is SEHNR and CDR2 FQNEAQ (reference sequence). The CDR3 extends over 15 amino acids. CDR3 in amino acids: CASSLDLGQVYEQYF. DNA of the CDR3: TGTGCCAGCAGCTTAGACTTGGGACAGGTGTACGAGCAGTACTTC.

For the CDR3, the DNA is TGTGCCACCGGACAGACCCCTGGGGCCAACGTCCTGACTTTC. It specifies CATGQTPGANVLTF. This chain joins TRBV6-1 and TRBJ2-6, with D maybe TRBD1 (6 bases). The germline V gene has CDR1 MNHNS and CDR2 SASEGT. This CDR3 spans 14 amino acids. V lost 10 bases, J lost 2 bases, and 12 bases lay in between.

CDR3 DNA: TGTGCCAGCAGTTACAGTGACAGGGCTGGAAACACCATATATTTT. Its protein product is CASSYSDRAGNTIYF. The chain employs TRBV6-9 and TRBJ1-3; 7 nucleotides agree with TRBD1. Germline CDR1 and CDR2: MNHGY and SVAAGI. The CDR3 totals 15 residues. The V and J ends lost 3 bases and 2 bases, in that order; junction bases with no gene match: 4.